A selection of T cell receptor beta chains follows, all from one sample in a study of T-cell memory formation after mild COVID-19. MiXCR, applied by TCRdb to the 5' RACE reads, yields one record per CDR3 protein. The sample lists approximately 240,000 distinct CDR3 sequences, 15% to 20% occurring once. Sequenced material: PBMCs or a T cell subset sorted from them (not recorded which). Receptors originate from a man younger than 35 who had mild COVID-19 (a few samples of this study predate the infection). Cell type and time point are not known. Both conserved end residues are part of each CDR3. A D gene is named only where the DNA matches it firmly.

d_gene	len	v_gene	j_gene	CDR3aa
NA	14	TRBV24-1	TRBJ2-1	CATSGQGGRYEQFF
NA	13	TRBV3-1	TRBJ1-5	CASSQRGAQPQHF
NA	13	TRBV12-3/TRBV12-4	TRBJ1-2	CASSYRVLYGYTF
NA	14	TRBV18	TRBJ1-1	CASSGLQRSTEAFF
NA	14	TRBV20-1	TRBJ1-4	CSARTRRTNEKLFF
NA	13	TRBV10-2	TRBJ1-2	CASSEKTDYGYTF
NA	14	TRBV20-1	TRBJ2-5	CSARARDNRETQYF
NA	10	TRBV29-1	TRBJ1-2	CSVEDYGYTF
TRBD1	15	TRBV6-5	TRBJ1-1	CASSYADRGNTEAFF
NA	13	TRBV24-1	TRBJ2-2	CATQGLNTGELFF
NA	15	TRBV7-9	TRBJ2-2	CASSFGPLNTGELFF
TRBD1	15	TRBV7-9	TRBJ1-2	CASSIQSGTGNGYTF
NA	15	TRBV9	TRBJ1-4	CASSVGAVTNEKLFF
NA	15	TRBV20-1	TRBJ2-2	CSARDWGFGAGELFF
NA	16	TRBV5-1	TRBJ2-7	CASSLILPGGSHEQYF
NA	16	TRBV7-2	TRBJ1-1	CASQLGAGVPNTEAFF
NA	14	TRBV28	TRBJ1-2	CASGARDMDYGYTF
NA	15	TRBV2	TRBJ2-2	CASSLLGALPGELFF
NA	15	TRBV5-1	TRBJ1-1	CASSLAPGWTTEAFF
TRBD1	13	TRBV7-2	TRBJ2-7	CASSVRDSYEQYF
NA	13	TRBV29-1	TRBJ2-7	CSVSGTSSYEQYF
NA	12	TRBV7-2	TRBJ1-6	CASSYSPGALHF
NA	13	TRBV5-1	TRBJ1-5	CASSWDIGQPQHF
TRBD1	13	TRBV4-3	TRBJ2-5	CASSPRQGETQYF
NA	14	TRBV5-1	TRBJ2-5	CASSFFGTQETQYF
NA	13	TRBV20-1	TRBJ1-3	CSARTPSGNTIYF
NA	15	TRBV7-2	TRBJ1-5	CASSLEVYSNQPQHF
NA	14	TRBV5-8	TRBJ2-3	CASSTGTFTDTQYF
TRBD2	14	TRBV5-1	TRBJ2-1	CASSFTGGPNEQFF